The clone carrying this T cell receptor (beta chain) turned up a few times. What it binds is not known. Symptoms, serum thyroxine and TRAb, thyroid ultrasound, and orbital computed tomography formed the diagnostic basis. Fresh peripheral blood, over 9.5 ml, was the PBMC source. The J segment lost 0 bases and the V segment lost 4 bases, leaving 15 bases of the junction unmatched. The CDR3 spans 20 residues. Germline V CDR1 and CDR2: SNHLY, FYNNEI. Amplified material comprised TCR beta CDR3 regions derived from RNA transcripts. Following a first-round RT-PCR that used HTBI primers, a second-round multiplex PCR was carried out. TCRdb ran MiXCR on the multiplex PCR reads and lists one entry per CDR3 protein. The repertoire holds around 470,000 distinct CDR3 sequences, with 13% to 15% as singletons. This record comes from a study of Graves' ophthalmopathy and Graves' hyperthyroidism. Notes on the study in general: A model built from 13 signatures distinguished ophthalmopathy from stable hyperthyroidism with approximately 90% sensitivity and about 80% specificity. Blood shared most expanded thyroid clonotypes above 0.001 frequency.

The rearrangement links TRBV2 to TRBJ1-3; 10 bases agree with TRBD1. This TCR derives from a woman aged 25 to 39 with Graves' ophthalmopathy. The material sequenced was blood. As DNA, the CDR3 is TGTGCCAGCAGTGGCCCGGGACAGGGGCCCGGGTTCTACTCTGGAAACACCATATATTTT. Protein: CASSGPGQGPGFYSGNTIYF.